Listed here are 15 T cell receptor beta chains from one sample, sequenced in a study of T cells in women clearing cervical HPV infection listed by TCRdb under 2018. The method behind the library was the immunoSEQ multiplex PCR assay. TCRdb's version of the immuneACCESS table is confined to in-frame rearrangements and falls short of the full clone set. An unresolved V gene accounts for under half of the shortfall where checked; the remainder is of unknown origin. The sample table records about 20,000 clones. The ten largest clones represent roughly 3% of the sample. The sequenced sample was blood buffy coat. The receptors derive from a woman between 18 and 70 years old with a cervical HPV16 infection that either progressed to CIN3+ or cleared (not recorded which).

On this clone itself: The read ends 3 residues early relative to the CDR3; the germline J gene fills the gap. The rearrangement joins TRBV20-1 to TRBJ1-2; TRBD1 matches 7 bases. With 3 bases clipped from V and 6 bases from J, the junction kept 7 bases outside the gene matches. This CDR3 region has 13 residues. From germline, CDR1 is DFQATT and CDR2 SNEGSKA (reference sequence). The DNA read from the CDR3 is TGCAGTGCTAGGCGGGACAGATATAATGGC. Encoded protein: CSARRDRYNG. The entire CDR3 protein is CSARRDRYNGYTF.

Comments on this clone: The read comes to an end 3 residues before the CDR3 does, leaving the germline J gene to fill in the end. The chain is built from TRBV18 and TRBJ1-3; D not certain. The CDR3 length is 15 residues. The V end was cut by 3 bases, the J end by 0 bases, with 9 bases between. The germline V gene encodes CDR1 KGHSH and CDR2 LQKENI. CDR3 DNA, as far as it was read: TGTGCCAGCTCACCGGGCCAAGTCTCTGGAAACACC. It encodes CASSPGQVSGNT. The whole CDR3 sequence reads CASSPGQVSGNTIYF.

In the case of this clone: The read ends 3 residues early relative to the CDR3; the germline J gene fills the gap. The chain uses TRBV6-1 and TRBJ2-3; tentative D call: TRBD2 (5 bases). V lost 4 bases and J 1 base, leaving 15 bases between the germline ends. The germline V gene encodes CDR1 MNHNS and CDR2 SASEGT. This CDR3 is 16 amino acids long. The CDR3 reads CASSGGRGGRTDTQYF. CDR3 bases read: TGTGCCAGCAGTGGGGGTCGAGGCGGGCGCACAGATACG.

With regard to this clone: With the read ending 3 residues before the CDR3 end, the germline J gene is used to fill in that end. This chain links TRBV5-6 with TRBJ1-2, with TRBD1 as a possible D gene (5 bases). The ends were cut back, 4 bases at V and 4 bases at J, with 11 bases in the middle. This CDR3 has 13 residues. CDR1 and CDR2 from the germline V gene are SGHDT and YYEEEE. The CDR3 bases that were read are TGTGCCAGCAGCCGAGACAGCATCTATGGC. Amino acids: CASSRDSIYG. The full-length CDR3 reads as CASSRDSIYGYTF.

About this clone: The read ends 3 residues shy of where the CDR3 ends; the end is completed using the germline J gene. The chain carries TRBV2 and TRBJ1-2; D ambiguous. V was shortened by 7 bases and J by 7 bases, with 16 bases between the two germline ends. The germline V gene has CDR1 SNHLY and CDR2 FYNNEI. The CDR3 spans 13 residues. This CDR3 reads CASNSYEARGYTF. The sequenced CDR3 bases are TGTGCCAGCAACTCTTACGAAGCGCGTGGC.

A note on this clone: From the germline J gene comes the end of the CDR3, since the read stops 3 residues before it. The J gene is TRBJ1-1, the V gene TRBV5-6; D gene unclear. Trimming removed 2 bases from V and 4 bases from J, with 12 bases in between. CDR1 SGHDT and CDR2 YYEEEE come from the germline V gene. CDR3 size: 14 residues. Partial CDR3 DNA: TGTGCCAGCAGCTTAGCAGGAGGAGGCACTGAA. This codes for CASSLAGGGTE. The entire CDR3 reads CASSLAGGGTEAFF. Looking up the rest from reference TRBV5-6 and TRBJ1-1 gives the full variable domain: DAGVTQSPTHLIKTRGQQVTLRCSPKSGHDTVSWYQQALGQGPQFIFQYYEEEERQRGNFPDRFSGHQFPNYSSELNVNALLLGDSALYLCASSLAGGGTEAFFGQGTRLTVV.

In regard to this clone: The missing CDR3 end, 3 residues past where the read stops, is filled in from the germline J gene. V and J are TRBV10-3 and TRBJ2-5, with D uncertain. Trimming left V 1 base short and J 0 bases short, with 9 bases between. The CDR3 extends over 15 amino acids. Germline CDR1 and CDR2: ENHRY and SYGVKD. This CDR3 reads CAISEWAADQETQYF. The part of the CDR3 DNA that was read is TGTGCCATCAGTGAGTGGGCAGCCGACCAAGAGACC.

Notes on this clone: The read stops 3 residues short of the end of the CDR3; the missing end is completed from the germline J gene. V and J are TRBV10-3 and TRBJ1-2, with 7 positions matching TRBD1. The CDR3 spans 14 residues. In germline, CDR1 is ENHRY, CDR2 SYGVKD. Partial CDR3 DNA: TGTGCCATCAGTGACACAGGGACAGATACGGGC. Protein: CAISDTGTDTG. The complete CDR3 reads CAISDTGTDTGYTF.

As regards this clone: The sequence runs out 3 residues before the end of the CDR3; the remainder is reconstructed from the germline J gene. The chain uses TRBV5-6 and TRBJ2-7, with 8 bases matching TRBD1. The CDR3 is 13 residues long. The germline gives CDR1 SGHDT, CDR2 YYEEEE. The J segment lost 2 bases and the V segment lost 3 bases, leaving 1 base of the junction unmatched. This CDR3 reads CASSSDRAYEQYF. CDR3 bases read: TGTGCCAGCAGCTCGGACAGGGCCTACGAG.

About this clone itself: The read halts 3 residues ahead of the CDR3 end, with the missing end drawn from the germline J gene. V usage is TRBV19 and J usage is TRBJ1-1; 7 bases are shared with TRBD1. Trimming cost V 5 bases and J 5 bases; bases outside gene matches: 8. The CDR3 has 14 amino acids. The germline CDR1 and CDR2 sequences are LNHDA and SQIVND (reference sequence). The CDR3 DNA, read in part, is TGTGCCAGTAGTCCTACAGGGGTTGATACTGAA. As protein: CASSPTGVDTE. The full CDR3 reads CASSPTGVDTEAFF.

Comment on this clone: The sequence runs out 3 residues before the end of the CDR3; the remainder is reconstructed from the germline J gene. V usage is TRBV7-9 and J usage is TRBJ1-2, with D possibly matching TRBD1 (5 bases). V shed 1 base and J shed 2 bases, with 11 bases lying between them. From germline, CDR1 is SEHNR and CDR2 FQNEAQ (reference sequence). The CDR3 is 15 amino acids. The CDR3 DNA, read in part, is TGTGCCAGCAGCTTAGTGAGGGGCCAGAACTATGGC. This encodes CASSLVRGQNYG. The whole CDR3 protein is CASSLVRGQNYGYTF.

The sequenced CDR3 bases are TGTGCCTGGATAGCCGGACAGGGGGCGCCTGGGGCCAACGTC. Residues: CAWIAGQGAPGANV. In full, the CDR3 reads CAWIAGQGAPGANVLTF. V gene TRBV30 combines with J gene TRBJ2-6; TRBD1 matches 11 bases. The read stops 3 residues short of the end of the CDR3; the missing end is completed from the germline J gene. This CDR3 has 17 amino acids. Losses at the gene ends were 4 bases for V and 2 bases for J; bases not matched to a gene: 7. Looked up from germline, CDR1 is GTSNPN and CDR2 is SVGIG (reference sequence). Full variable domain (rest looked up from reference TRBV30 and TRBJ2-6): SQTIHQWPATLVQPVGSPLSLECTVEGTSNPNLYWYRQAAGRGLQLLFYSVGIGQISSEVPQNLSASRPQDRQFILSSKKLLLSDSGFYLCAWIAGQGAPGANVLTFGAGSRLTVL.

To note about this clone: The read falls 3 residues short of the CDR3 end, and the missing part is taken from the germline J gene. The sample has other DNA sequences that encode this CDR3 too. V and J are TRBV20-1 and TRBJ1-6, with D maybe TRBD1 (6 bases). V was pared by 3 bases and J by 9 bases, with 18 bases between. This CDR3 has 15 amino acids. Germline V gene data show CDR1 as DFQATT and CDR2 as SNEGSKA (reference sequence). CDR3 residues: CSASPGQGSPSPLHF. CDR3 bases read: TGCAGTGCTAGCCCGGGACAAGGTTCCCCTTCACCC.

About this clone: The CDR3 end is not reached by the read, which stops 3 residues before it; the germline J gene fills it in. V usage is TRBV19 and J usage is TRBJ2-1; 7 bases fit TRBD1. The V and J ends lost 4 bases and 7 bases, in that order; junction bases with no gene match: 7. Germline V CDR1 and CDR2: LNHDA, SQIVND (reference sequence). This CDR3 is built from 14 residues. The CDR3 sequence: CASSTGTAQNEQFF. The CDR3 bases that were read are TGTGCCAGTAGTACCGGGACAGCACAGAATGAG.

The CDR3 spells CASIDSIKAFF. The DNA read from the CDR3 is TGTGCCAGCATAGACAGTATTAAA. V usage is TRBV28 and J usage is TRBJ1-1, with a tentative D call TRBD1 (5 bases). The read finishes 3 residues shy of the CDR3 end, and the germline J gene is used to complete it. Looked up from germline, CDR1 is MDHEN and CDR2 is SYDVKM. The CDR3 has 11 amino acids.